This entry lists 16 T cell receptor beta chains sequenced from one sample in a study of T-cell memory formation after mild COVID-19. One entry per CDR3 protein results from TCRdb running MiXCR on the 5' RACE reads. The table records about 360,000 distinct CDR3 sequences, 13% of them present only once. Sequencing input: PBMCs or a T cell subset sorted from them (not recorded which). The source of these receptors is a man aged 18 to 29 who had mild COVID-19 (a few samples of this study predate the infection). Cell type and time point are not known.

The chain uses TRBV20-1 and TRBJ2-1; D call uncertain. The ends were cut back, 6 bases at V and 9 bases at J, with 24 bases in the middle. The germline V gene encodes CDR1 DFQATT and CDR2 SNEGSKA (reference sequence). CDR3 length: 15 amino acids. The CDR3 protein is CSAPPDRDHTTEQFF. CDR3 DNA sequence: TGCAGTGCCCCCCCGGATAGGGATCACACCACTGAGCAGTTCTTC.

This clonotype has more than one count but fewer than ten. The chain carries TRBV7-3 and TRBJ2-5; 7 nucleotides agree with TRBD2. Trimming cost V 5 bases and J 7 bases; bases outside gene matches: 7. CDR3 size: 13 residues. CDR1 and CDR2 (germline): SGHTA, FQGTGA. CDR3 loop: CASSRGEGTTQYF. In DNA form, the CDR3 reads TGTGCCAGCAGCCGGGGGGAAGGAACGACCCAGTACTTC. The full variable domain, completed using reference TRBV7-3 and TRBJ2-5, is GAGVSQTPSNKVTEKGKYVELRCDPISGHTALYWYRQSLGQGPEFLIYFQGTGAADDSGLPNDRFFAVRPEGSVSTLKIQRTERGDSAVYLCASSRGEGTTQYFGPGTRLLVL.

This clonotype was recorded many times. The J gene is TRBJ2-3, the V gene TRBV20-1, with D perhaps given as TRBD1 or TRBD2 (6 bases each). There are 15 residues in the CDR3. CDR1 is DFQATT and CDR2 is SNEGSKA in the germline V gene (reference sequence). The V and J ends lost 0 bases and 3 bases respectively, with 13 bases between them. The CDR3 DNA reads as TGCAGTGCTAGAGACAGAGGGGGGAAGACAGATACGCAGTATTTT. Residues: CSARDRGGKTDTQYF.

The genes are TRBV12-3 or TRBV12-4 and TRBJ1-3, with 7 bases matching TRBD1. The CDR3 covers 16 residues. V shed 1 base, J shed 2 bases, and the junction held 5 bases outside the gene matches. In nucleotides, the CDR3 is TGTGCCAGCAGTTTAGGAGGGGGCGAAACTGGAAACACCATATATTTT. This translates into CASSLGGGETGNTIYF.

This chain connects TRBV15 to TRBJ2-3; D is possibly TRBD1 (5 bases). Trimming cost V 1 base and J 3 bases, with 8 bases left between them. Germline lookup yields CDR1 LNHNV and CDR2 YYDKDF (reference sequence). The CDR3 loop spans 14 amino acids. In DNA form, the CDR3 reads TGTGCCACCAGCAGAGGACAGAGAACAGATACGCAGTATTTT. It specifies CATSRGQRTDTQYF.

The chain couples TRBV11-2 to TRBJ2-3, with 8 bases lining up with TRBD2. Germline V gives CDR1 SGHAT, CDR2 FQNNGV. V shed 6 bases and J 2 bases; nucleotides not matched to a gene: 13. There are 17 residues in the CDR3. The CDR3 coding sequence is TGTGCCAGCAGAGAGGGGCGGCTAGCGGGTGTCACAGATACGCAGTATTTT. This codes for CASREGRLAGVTDTQYF. Supplemented by reference TRBV11-2 and TRBJ2-3, the full variable domain reads EAGVAQSPRYKIIEKRQSVAFWCNPISGHATLYWYQQILGQGPKLLIQFQNNGVVDDSQLPKDRFSAERLKGVDSTLKIQPAKLEDSAVYLCASREGRLAGVTDTQYFGPGTRLTVL.

This clonotype showed up just a few times. This rearrangement joins TRBV7-3 to TRBJ1-2; weak D call: TRBD1 (5 bases). The CDR3 covers 13 residues. V lost 6 bases and J lost 8, with 16 bases in between. The V gene's germline CDR1 is SGHTA and CDR2 FQGTGA. CDR3 nucleotides: TGTGCCAGCAGTGGAGGGGTGTTCTCGGGCTACACCTTC. Translation: CASSGGVFSGYTF. Filled out from reference TRBV7-3 and TRBJ1-2, the complete variable domain reads GAGVSQTPSNKVTEKGKYVELRCDPISGHTALYWYRQSLGQGPEFLIYFQGTGAADDSGLPNDRFFAVRPEGSVSTLKIQRTERGDSAVYLCASSGGVFSGYTFGSGTRLTVV.

This clonotype turned up a few times. This chain connects TRBV21-1 to TRBJ1-6. TRBV21-1 is designated a pseudogene. This CDR3 region has 15 residues. CDR3 sequence: CASSKRQTYNSPLHF. The CDR3 region has the DNA TGTGCCAGCAGCAAACGTCAGACCTATAATTCACCCCTCCACTTT.

This chain uses TRBV28 with TRBJ2-1, with 9 bases that match TRBD1. The CDR3 loop spans 15 amino acids. The V gene end was trimmed by 3 bases and the J gene end by 8 bases; junction bases not matched to a gene: 8. The germline V gene encodes CDR1 MDHEN and CDR2 SYDVKM. CDR3 protein: CASSFFDRGGDEQFF. The CDR3 nucleotides are TGTGCCAGCAGTTTCTTTGACAGGGGGGGCGATGAGCAGTTCTTC.

This clonotype was counted a few times. The rearrangement links TRBV15 to TRBJ2-2; D possibly matches TRBD1 or TRBD2 (5 bases each). Germline V CDR1 and CDR2: LNHNV, YYDKDF (reference sequence). CDR3 length: 14 residues. The V and J ends lost 11 bases and 0 bases respectively, with 13 bases between them. Here the CDR3 DNA reads TGTGCCGCCGGGGCTACCCCGAACACCGGGGAGCTGTTTTTT. Protein sequence: CAAGATPNTGELFF.

The chain couples TRBV7-2 to TRBJ2-1; the match to TRBD2 covers 11 bases. Germline lookup yields CDR1 SGHTA and CDR2 FQGNSA. The length of the CDR3 is 21 residues. Germline trimming cut 5 bases from V and 10 bases from J; bases unmatched to any gene: 28. The CDR3 DNA reads TGTGCCAGCAGCCCCAGACGGGAGGGGGCACTAGCGGGGGTCCCCTGGAGGGAGCAGTTCTTC. The encoded protein is CASSPRREGALAGVPWREQFF.

This sequence joins TRBV18 and TRBJ1-1; D remains ambiguous. The CDR3 length is 16 residues. Germline lookup yields CDR1 KGHSH and CDR2 LQKENI. The germline V and J ends were trimmed by 3 bases and 1 base, with 15 bases remaining between them. CDR3 nucleotide sequence: TGTGCCAGCTCACCGGGGAACGGCTACACGAACACTGAAGCTTTCTTT. Amino acids: CASSPGNGYTNTEAFF.

The rearrangement joins TRBV18 to TRBJ2-1, with TRBD2 matching 15 bases. Trimming removed 2 bases from V and 4 bases from J; junction bases left unmatched: 0. CDR1 KGHSH and CDR2 LQKENI come from the germline V gene. This CDR3 is 16 amino acids long. The CDR3 DNA reads as TGTGCCAGCTCACCAGGACTAGCGGGGGGGTACAATGAGCAGTTCTTC. Protein product: CASSPGLAGGYNEQFF.

V gene TRBV6-5 combines with J gene TRBJ2-1; the D gene could be TRBD1 or TRBD2 (5 bases each). Germline CDR1 is MNHEY and CDR2 is SVGAGI. The V and J ends lost 7 bases and 6 bases respectively, with 13 bases between them. The CDR3 contains 13 residues. The CDR3 is CASINLGTNEQFF. CDR3 bases: TGTGCCAGCATTAACTTAGGGACCAATGAGCAGTTCTTC.

The chain is built from TRBV7-9 and TRBJ2-7; D may be TRBD2 (5 bases). The CDR3 has 14 residues. The V and J ends lost 1 base and 3 bases respectively, with 10 bases between them. Germline V gives CDR1 SEHNR, CDR2 FQNEAQ (reference sequence). The CDR3 here is CASSLDGGSYEQYV. The CDR3 nucleotides read TGTGCCAGCAGCTTAGATGGAGGAAGCTACGAGCAGTACGTC.

This clonotype was detected a few times. The CDR3 DNA sequence: TGTGCCAGCAGCCGCTTACAGGGGGCCGGAACTGAAGCTTTCTTT. Translation gives CASSRLQGAGTEAFF. The chain combines TRBV3-1 with TRBJ1-1, with 9 bases identical to TRBD1. The CDR3 sequence is 15 residues long. CDR1 is LGHDT, CDR2 YNNKEL, per germline (reference sequence). J lost 5 bases, V lost 4 bases, and 8 bases had no gene match.